The 7 T cell receptor beta chains reported below all come from one sample, sequenced in a study of sequential checkpoint blockade in melanoma. The assay was immunoSEQ multiplex PCR, and TCRdb's table has in-frame clones only and misses some. Of 1,500 to 2,000 clones in the sample, 19% were seen once. Documented treatment: randomized to nivolumab then ipilimumab (arm A) or the reverse (arm B). The sequenced sample was tumor tissue (inferred from file names), obtained from a patient given nivolumab and ipilimumab in sequence. The receptors originated from a human donor with melanoma.

By share of the sample, this clone is medium-sized. The V and J genes are TRBV11-3 and TRBJ2-2; D not resolved. Trimming took off 5 bases at V and 6 bases at J, with 22 bases between the two ends. Germline-derived CDR1 and CDR2 are SGHNT and YENEEA. The CDR3 is made up of 17 amino acids. The DNA of the CDR3 is TGTGCCAGCAGCCCAACCCCCCGCAACTTCGTTTCCGGGGAGCTGTTTTTT. This codes for CASSPTPRNFVSGELFF.

This clone is medium-sized (0.01 to 0.1%) within its sample. This sequence joins TRBV11-3 and TRBJ1-1, with 9 bases aligning to TRBD1. Germline V CDR1 and CDR2: SGHNT, YENEEA. CDR3 length: 15 amino acids. The V and J ends lost 5 bases and 3 bases, in that order; junction bases with no gene match: 7. This CDR3 is CASSPGQGPYTEAFF. The DNA for the CDR3 is TGTGCCAGCAGCCCTGGACAGGGGCCCTACACTGAAGCTTTCTTT.

In this sample, this clone is large. The chain uses TRBV9 and TRBJ2-1, with D perhaps given as TRBD1 or TRBD2 (6 bases each). The CDR3 extends over 15 amino acids. Germline V gene lookup returns CDR1 SGDLS and CDR2 YYNGEE. V lost 0 bases to trimming and J lost 4 bases, with 11 bases between them. CDR3 DNA: TGTGCCAGCAGCGTAGGCGGGACACGTTACAATGAGCAGTTCTTC. Amino acid sequence: CASSVGGTRYNEQFF.

This clone is deemed large. This chain connects TRBV11-3 to TRBJ2-7; D may be TRBD2 (7 bases). The germline gives CDR1 SGHNT, CDR2 YENEEA. The V end was cut by 1 base, the J end by 6 bases, with 16 bases between. This CDR3 has 15 amino acids. CDR3 region: CASSLGPGGQSEQYF. DNA for the CDR3: TGTGCCAGCAGCTTAGGGCCGGGGGGCCAGAGCGAGCAGTACTTC.

This clone appeared a few times. The chain couples TRBV9 to TRBJ2-1, with TRBD2 matching 8 bases. This CDR3 is built from 16 residues. The V segment lost 3 bases and the J segment 0 bases; nucleotides outside the gene matches: 5. Germline V gene lookup returns CDR1 SGDLS and CDR2 YYNGEE. CDR3 residues: CASSGGLGGSYNEQFF. CDR3 nucleotides: TGTGCCAGCAGCGGGGGACTAGGGGGCTCCTACAATGAGCAGTTCTTC.

The V gene is TRBV19, the J gene TRBJ1-1; 7 bases align to TRBD1. V was pared by 8 bases and J by 1 base, with 7 bases of the junction left unmatched. Germline-derived CDR1 and CDR2 are LNHDA and SQIVND (reference sequence). This CDR3 contains 14 residues. The CDR3 DNA follows: TGTGCCAGTCGTTGGAGGGGGCAGAACACTGAAGCTTTCTTT. It specifies CASRWRGQNTEAFF.

This clone was counted only a few times. Its ends do not fully match the called genes, so a read error is possible. The chain employs TRBV6-8 and TRBJ2-7; 8 nucleotides match TRBD2. The germline V gene encodes CDR1 MNHGY and CDR2 SAAAGT. CDR3 length: 12 amino acids. CDR3 nucleotide sequence: TGTGCCATCAGTAGTCGGGGGGGCCGGCAGTACTTC. It codes for CAISSRGGRQYF.